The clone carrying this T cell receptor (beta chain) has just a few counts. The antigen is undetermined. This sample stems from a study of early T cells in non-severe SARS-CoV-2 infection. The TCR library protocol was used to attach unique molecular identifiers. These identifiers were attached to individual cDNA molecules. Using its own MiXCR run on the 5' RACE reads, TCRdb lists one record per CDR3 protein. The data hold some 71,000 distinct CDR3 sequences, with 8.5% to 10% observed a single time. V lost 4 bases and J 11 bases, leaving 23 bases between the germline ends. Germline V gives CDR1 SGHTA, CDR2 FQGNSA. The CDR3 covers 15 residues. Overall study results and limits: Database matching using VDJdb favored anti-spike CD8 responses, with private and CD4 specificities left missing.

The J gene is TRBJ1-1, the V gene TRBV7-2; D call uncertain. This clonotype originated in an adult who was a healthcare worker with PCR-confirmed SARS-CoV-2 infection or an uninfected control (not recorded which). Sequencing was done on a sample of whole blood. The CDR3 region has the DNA TGTGCCAGCAGCTCCTCCCCGGGCCCAGCGGAAAGGGCTTTCTTT. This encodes CASSSSPGPAERAFF. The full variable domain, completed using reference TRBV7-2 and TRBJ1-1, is GAGVSQSPSNKVTEKGKDVELRCDPISGHTALYWYRQSLGQGLEFLIYFQGNSAPDKSGLPSDRFSAERTGGSVSTLTIQRTQQEDSAVYLCASSSSPGPAERAFFGQGTRLTVV.